This passage covers 11 T cell receptor beta chains from one sample sequenced in a study of control samples from healthy donors and cancer patients (dated by TCRdb to the early 2020s). Libraries were constructed by the immunoSEQ multiplex PCR assay. The clones in this table, taken by TCRdb from immuneACCESS, are in-frame only. Not every clone is retained; where verified, under half of the shortfall comes from an unresolved V gene, and the cause of the rest is unknown. In all, the sample holds 130,000 or so clones, and about 90% of those were seen once. The ten largest make up less than 2.5% of the sample. Sequencing was carried out using blood. Every receptor here comes from a woman between 50 and 59 years old in good health.

The V call is TRBV7-6, the J call TRBJ1-5, with 8 bases aligning to TRBD1. Trimming removed 1 base from V and 4 bases from J; junction bases left unmatched: 3. Germline-derived CDR1 and CDR2 are SGHVS and FNYEAQ. This CDR3 region has 15 residues. The CDR3, as DNA: TGTGCCAGCAGCTTAGGGGGACAGGAAAATCAGCCCCAGCATTTT. This translates into CASSLGGQENQPQHF. Drawing the rest from reference TRBV7-6 and TRBJ1-5, the complete variable domain is GAGVSQSPRYKVTKRGQDVALRCDPISGHVSLYWYRQALGQGPEFLTYFNYEAQQDKSGLPNDRFSAERPEGSISTLTIQRTEQRDSAMYRCASSLGGQENQPQHFGDGTRLSIL.

The chain recombines TRBV7-8 with TRBJ1-3, with D perhaps matching TRBD1 (5 bases). The CDR3 length is 14 residues. Germline CDR1 is SGHVS and CDR2 is FQNEAQ. V was trimmed by 3 bases and J by 3 bases, leaving 9 bases between them. This CDR3 is CASSFGDGGNTIYF. CDR3 nucleotides: TGTGCCAGCAGCTTTGGGGACGGTGGAAACACCATATATTTT.

The chain joins TRBV29-1 to TRBJ1-2, with TRBD1 matching 7 bases. Looked up from germline, CDR1 is SQVTM and CDR2 is ANQGSEA. V lost 6 bases and J lost 4; bases outside the gene matches: 8. The CDR3 is 13 residues long. CDR3 sequence (DNA): TGCAGCGTCCGGAACAGGGGCAGCTATGGCTACACCTTC. It codes for CSVRNRGSYGYTF.

This chain uses TRBV19 with TRBJ2-5; tentatively, D is TRBD1 (5 bases). Germline values: CDR1 LNHDA, CDR2 SQIVND (reference sequence). The CDR3 runs to 15 residues. The V and J ends lost 4 bases and 1 base respectively, with 13 bases between them. The CDR3 bases are TGTGCCAGTAGTAGCGCAGGGAATCGCCAAGAGACCCAGTACTTC. Its translation: CASSSAGNRQETQYF.

The chain joins TRBV15 to TRBJ1-3; 7 bases are shared with TRBD1. Germline trimming cut 3 bases from V and 0 bases from J; bases unmatched to any gene: 2. The CDR3 has 15 residues. Looked up from germline, CDR1 is LNHNV and CDR2 is YYDKDF (reference sequence). DNA of the CDR3: TGTGCCACCAGCAGTAACAGGGGCTCTGGAAACACCATATATTTT. It yields the protein CATSSNRGSGNTIYF.

The V gene is TRBV5-8, the J gene TRBJ2-2; either TRBD1 or TRBD2 may supply D (8 bases each). This CDR3 comprises 18 residues. V lost 7 bases, J lost 3 bases, and 25 bases lay in between. Germline V gene sequence: CDR1 SGHTS, CDR2 YDEGEE. CDR3 protein: CASGGGTGRGQDTGELFF. The CDR3 DNA follows: TGTGCCAGCGGCGGGGGGACAGGCAGGGGGCAGGACACCGGGGAGCTGTTTTTT.

The chain recombines TRBV11-2 with TRBJ1-4; D is ambiguous. The V gene's germline CDR1 is SGHAT and CDR2 FQNNGV. Trimming left V 2 bases short and J 10 bases short, with 8 bases between. This CDR3 has 12 residues. The CDR3 region has the DNA TGTGCCAGCAGCTTAATATCAGGAAAACTGTTTTTT. Translation: CASSLISGKLFF.

V usage is TRBV30 and J usage is TRBJ1-6; the D is unclear. In germline, CDR1 is GTSNPN, CDR2 SVGIG (reference sequence). The CDR3 length is 14 residues. V lost 0 bases and J lost 7, with 10 bases in between. CDR3 protein: CAWSVLGRNSPLHF. The DNA for the CDR3 is TGTGCCTGGAGTGTACTCGGCCGCAATTCACCCCTCCACTTT.

The chain employs TRBV3-1 (or the pseudogene TRBV3-2) and TRBJ2-1; D remains unclear. The CDR3 is made up of 13 amino acids. From germline, CDR1 is LGHDT and CDR2 YNNKEL (reference sequence). The germline V and J ends were trimmed by 1 base and 4 bases, with 5 bases remaining between them. The CDR3 is CASSQGHYNEQFF. DNA for the CDR3: TGTGCCAGCAGCCAAGGCCATTACAATGAGCAGTTCTTC.

This clone was seen once. CDR3 sequence reads: CASTTGGTSNQPQHF. The CDR3 nucleotides are TGTGCCAGCACCACGGGGGGGACAAGCAATCAGCCCCAGCATTTT. This chain joins TRBV6-6 and TRBJ1-5, with a tentative D call TRBD1 (6 bases). This CDR3 contains 15 residues. V lost 7 bases and J lost 1, with 14 bases in between. The V gene's germline CDR1 is MNHNY and CDR2 SVGAGI (reference sequence).

The chain joins TRBV2 to TRBJ1-1; weak D call: TRBD1 (5 bases). In germline, CDR1 is SNHLY, CDR2 FYNNEI. The CDR3 extends over 13 amino acids. The V gene lost 4 bases and the J gene lost 6 bases, with 12 bases spanning the gap. The CDR3 nucleotides read TGTGCCAGCAGTGGTGGGGCGCGGTCTGAAGCTTTCTTT. Translated, it gives CASSGGARSEAFF. Full variable domain (missing parts from reference TRBV2 and TRBJ1-1): EPEVTQTPSHQVTQMGQEVILRCVPISNHLYFYWYRQILGQKVEFLVSFYNNEISEKSEIFDDQFSVERPDGSNFTLKIRSTKLEDSAMYFCASSGGARSEAFFGQGTRLTVV.